Following are 26 T cell receptor beta chains from one sample sequenced in a study of memory CD4+ T cells and cytomegalovirus serostatus. Libraries were prepared by immunoSEQ multiplex PCR; TCRdb keeps only in-frame clonotypes and omits some of them. The data contain over 40,000 clones, 82% of them singletons. Single viable CD3+CD4+CD8-CD45RO+ cells were sorted as the memory CD4+ T cells. Sequencing was done on a sample of memory CD4+ T cells from blood. These receptors were obtained from an adult in good health and CMV-seronegative.

Worth noting for this clone: At the DNA level, this CDR3 is encoded by other sequences in the same sample as well. This chain connects TRBV7-9 to TRBJ1-1; 9 nucleotides line up with TRBD1. Germline V gene data show CDR1 as SEHNR and CDR2 as FQNEAQ (reference sequence). This CDR3 comprises 16 residues. Trimming took 2 bases from V and 5 from J; bases not matched to a gene: 9. The DNA for the CDR3 is TGTGCCAGCAGCTTAAGCCTGGGACAGGGTTGGACTGAAGCTTTCTTT. It translates to CASSLSLGQGWTEAFF. The variable domain in full, completed from reference TRBV7-9 and TRBJ1-1, reads DTGVSQNPRHKITKRGQNVTFRCDPISEHNRLYWYRQTLGQGPEFLTYFQNEAQLEKSRLLSDRFSAERPKGSFSTLEIQRTEQGDSAMYLCASSLSLGQGWTEAFFGQGTRLTVV.

The chain uses TRBV5-1 and TRBJ2-7, with TRBD2 as a possible D gene (6 bases). Germline CDR1 is SGHRS and CDR2 is YFSETQ. The CDR3 has 12 amino acids. V dropped 5 bases and J dropped 3 bases, with 9 bases sitting between them. DNA for the CDR3: TGCGCCAGCAGTGAGGAGGGCTACGAGCAGTACTTC. Translation gives CASSEEGYEQYF.

The V and J genes are TRBV7-9 and TRBJ2-7; D perhaps matches TRBD2 (5 bases). Trimming pared 4 bases from V and 0 bases from J, leaving 10 bases between. This CDR3 comprises 14 residues. CDR1 and CDR2 (germline): SEHNR, FQNEAQ (reference sequence). Here the CDR3 DNA reads TGTGCCAGCAGCTCGTCGGGGATCTCCTACGAGCAGTACTTC. Its translation: CASSSSGISYEQYF.

This chain connects TRBV19 to TRBJ1-1; D ambiguous. CDR3 size: 17 residues. The ends were cut back, 2 bases at V and 4 bases at J, with 20 bases in the middle. Germline-derived CDR1 and CDR2 are LNHDA and SQIVND (reference sequence). CDR3 protein: CASSINSMRRWGTEAFF. As DNA, the CDR3 is TGTGCCAGTAGTATAAACTCGATGCGCCGGTGGGGCACTGAAGCTTTCTTT.

The chain joins TRBV6-6 to TRBJ1-5; D unresolved. V lost 5 bases, J lost 8 bases, and 13 bases lay in between. This CDR3 contains 13 residues. Germline CDR1 reads MNHNY; CDR2 reads SVGAGI (reference sequence). The DNA for the CDR3 is TGTGCCAGCAGTGGAAGGTATATGGAGCCCCAGCATTTT. Translated, it gives CASSGRYMEPQHF.

This chain joins TRBV5-1 and TRBJ2-3; D is perhaps TRBD2 (5 bases). CDR3 length: 14 residues. The V gene's germline CDR1 is SGHRS and CDR2 YFSETQ. The V and J ends lost 2 bases and 2 bases respectively, with 9 bases between them. The CDR3 region has the DNA TGCGCCAGCAGCTTAACTAGTCCCACAGATACGCAGTATTTT. Its protein product is CASSLTSPTDTQYF.

The CDR3 DNA sequence: TGTGCCAGCAGACCCGGGGGATGGGGGGGAGATGAGCAGTTCTTC. This gives the protein CASRPGGWGGDEQFF. The genes are TRBV28 and TRBJ2-1; 7 positions match TRBD2. V lost 6 bases and J lost 8; bases outside the gene matches: 13. Germline CDR1 reads MDHEN; CDR2 reads SYDVKM. This CDR3 spans 15 amino acids.

This clone was seen only a few times. The chain carries TRBV10-3 and TRBJ2-5, with 8 bases lining up with TRBD2. V shed 6 bases, J shed 4 bases, and the junction held 7 bases outside the gene matches. Germline CDR1 and CDR2: ENHRY and SYGVKD. The CDR3 is 14 amino acids. This chain's CDR3 is CAIRAGAVGETQYF. CDR3 in DNA: TGTGCCATCAGAGCGGGGGCTGTAGGAGAGACCCAGTACTTC.

This chain joins TRBV5-1 and TRBJ2-2, with D maybe TRBD1 (5 bases). CDR3 length equals 15 residues. Deletions cut 2 bases from V and 1 base from J, with 9 bases between. Looked up from germline, CDR1 is SGHRS and CDR2 is YFSETQ. The CDR3 loop reads CASSFGTGNTGELFF. As DNA, the CDR3 is TGCGCCAGCAGCTTTGGAACAGGGAACACCGGGGAGCTGTTTTTT.

V and J are TRBV7-2 and TRBJ2-5; the D gene is possibly TRBD2 (6 bases). This CDR3 comprises 15 residues. The ends were cut back, 7 bases at V and 0 bases at J, with 15 bases in the middle. The germline CDR1 and CDR2 sequences are SGHTA and FQGNSA. The CDR3 loop reads CASNWRGSYQETQYF. The DNA of the CDR3 is TGTGCCAGCAACTGGAGGGGCAGTTACCAAGAGACCCAGTACTTC.

This chain uses TRBV11-3 with TRBJ2-2; D not resolved. Trimming shortened V by 6 bases and J by 1 base, and 6 bases separated the two germline ends. Germline V lookup: CDR1 SGHNT, CDR2 YENEEA. The CDR3 extends over 13 amino acids. CDR3 in amino acids: CASSLENTGELFF. CDR3 DNA sequence: TGTGCCAGCAGTCTCGAGAACACCGGGGAGCTGTTTTTT. Full variable domain (outside the CDR3, taken from reference TRBV11-3 and TRBJ2-2): EAGVVQSPRYKIIEKKQPVAFWCNPISGHNTLYWYLQNLGQGPELLIRYENEEAVDDSQLPKDRFSAERLKGVDSTLKIQPAELGDSAVYLCASSLENTGELFFGEGSRLTVL.

This clone was seen a few times. The chain recombines TRBV7-9 with TRBJ2-1; TRBD1 agrees at 8 bases. CDR3 length: 12 residues. Germline CDR1 reads SEHNR; CDR2 reads FQNEAQ (reference sequence). The V segment lost 5 bases and the J segment 9 bases; nucleotides outside the gene matches: 3. The CDR3: CASSPQGVEQFF. CDR3 in DNA: TGTGCCAGCAGCCCACAGGGGGTTGAGCAGTTCTTC.

The chain combines TRBV6-1 with TRBJ1-4, with D possibly being TRBD1 (5 bases). Per germline, CDR1 MNHNS and CDR2 SASEGT. This CDR3 contains 15 residues. V lost 1 base and J lost 7, with 13 bases in between. The chain's CDR3 is CASSEGQGDGEKLFF. The CDR3 DNA is TGTGCCAGCAGTGAAGGGCAGGGAGACGGTGAAAAACTGTTTTTT.

This clone was observed a single time. CDR3 in amino acids: CASSLSVGGSTDTQYF. CDR3 bases: TGTGCCAGCAGCTTATCGGTTGGGGGCTCGACAGATACGCAGTATTTT. The chain combines TRBV7-3 with TRBJ2-3, with a possible D match to TRBD1 (6 bases). V dropped 2 bases and J dropped 3 bases, with 15 bases sitting between them. Per germline, CDR1 SGHTA and CDR2 FQGTGA. The CDR3 length is 16 residues.

The rearrangement uses TRBV5-5 and TRBJ2-4; TRBD1 agrees at 9 bases. J gave up 6 bases and V 3 bases, and 16 bases lay outside the gene matches. Germline CDR1 is SGHKS and CDR2 is YYEKEE (reference sequence). CDR3 length equals 18 residues. The CDR3 DNA reads as TGTGCCAGCAGCTACAAATTCCGGGACAGGGTCATTGCAAACATTCAGTACTTC. Translation gives CASSYKFRDRVIANIQYF.

The J gene is TRBJ1-1, the V gene TRBV11-1; D is unclear. The V gene lost 5 bases and the J gene lost 0 bases, with 10 bases spanning the gap. Germline V gene data show CDR1 as SGHAT and CDR2 as FQDESV (reference sequence). The CDR3 is made up of 14 amino acids. CDR3 protein: CASSTYQMNTEAFF. The CDR3 DNA is TGTGCCAGCAGCACGTATCAGATGAACACTGAAGCTTTCTTT.

The genes are TRBV5-1 and TRBJ2-1; 8 nucleotides agree with TRBD2. There are 17 residues in the CDR3. Germline V gene data show CDR1 as SGHRS and CDR2 as YFSETQ. J gave up 4 bases and V 0 bases, and 9 bases lay outside the gene matches. This CDR3 is CASSLALAGRGYNEQFF. CDR3 sequence (DNA): TGCGCCAGCAGCTTGGCACTAGCCGGGAGGGGATACAATGAGCAGTTCTTC.

The chain is built from TRBV5-5 and TRBJ1-6, with 7 bases fitting TRBD1. Unmatched junction bases numbered 9, after V lost 4 bases and J lost 2 bases. CDR1 and CDR2 (germline): SGHKS, YYEKEE (reference sequence). The CDR3 has 17 amino acids. DNA for the CDR3: TGTGCCAGCAGCCTACGACAGGGAGGACCCTATAATTCACCCCTCCACTTT. This translates into CASSLRQGGPYNSPLHF.

The chain carries TRBV7-9 and TRBJ2-3, with 8 bases aligning to TRBD1. With 11 bases clipped from V and 4 bases from J, the junction kept 2 bases outside the gene matches. The CDR3 has 11 amino acids. From germline, CDR1 is SEHNR and CDR2 FQNEAQ (reference sequence). For the CDR3, the DNA is TGTGCCGGACAGGGCGCAGATACGCAGTATTTT. Its protein product is CAGQGADTQYF.

The chain has TRBV11-2 and TRBJ1-6; D is ambiguous. Trimming cost V 2 bases and J 9 bases, with 14 bases left between them. CDR1 SGHAT and CDR2 FQNNGV come from the germline V gene. The CDR3 length is 15 residues. The CDR3 coding sequence is TGTGCCAGCAGCTTAATTGTAGGGAAGAGTTCACCCCTCCACTTT. Its translation is CASSLIVGKSSPLHF.

As DNA, the CDR3 is TGTGCCAGTAGTGGTCAGGCGTACTATGGCTACACCTTC. Amino acid sequence: CASSGQAYYGYTF. The J gene is TRBJ1-2, the V gene TRBV19; no clear D. CDR1 LNHDA and CDR2 SQIVND come from the germline V gene (reference sequence). Trimming took off 5 bases at V and 3 bases at J, with 10 bases between the two ends. The CDR3 sequence is 13 residues long.

The V gene is TRBV27, the J gene TRBJ2-3; weak D call: TRBD2 (6 bases). Germline V lookup: CDR1 MNHEY, CDR2 SMNVEV (reference sequence). CDR3 length equals 14 residues. V was trimmed by 6 bases and J by 2 bases, leaving 12 bases between them. The CDR3 sequence is CASSAGRNTDTQYF. The CDR3 region has the DNA TGTGCCAGCAGCGCCGGGAGAAACACAGATACGCAGTATTTT.

The J gene is TRBJ2-3, the V gene TRBV28, with TRBD2 matching 7 bases. The CDR3 is made up of 13 amino acids. With V trimmed by 4 bases and J by 2 bases, 0 bases remained unmatched. Germline V CDR1 and CDR2: MDHEN, SYDVKM. Written as DNA, the CDR3 is TGTGCCAGCAGTTGGGACTACACAGATACGCAGTATTTT. Translation: CASSWDYTDTQYF.

The V call is TRBV6-1, the J call TRBJ1-1; 7 nucleotides match TRBD1. Germline CDR1 and CDR2: MNHNS and SASEGT. This CDR3 region has 12 residues. V gave up 1 base and J gave up 11 bases; unmatched junction bases: 4. CDR3 protein: CASSEGRGLAFF. The CDR3 DNA sequence: TGTGCCAGCAGTGAAGGCAGGGGGTTGGCTTTCTTT.

The gene calls are TRBV5-1 and TRBJ1-1; 8 bases line up with TRBD1. The ends lost 5 bases at V and 1 base at J; junction bases unmatched: 7. CDR1 is SGHRS, CDR2 YFSETQ, per germline. This CDR3 spans 15 amino acids. For the CDR3, the DNA is TGCGCCAGCAGACCCGGACAGGGCGAGAACACTGAAGCTTTCTTT. It translates to CASRPGQGENTEAFF.

This clone has just one count. This rearrangement joins TRBV18 to TRBJ2-3; the D call may be TRBD1 or TRBD2 (5 bases each). Looked up from germline, CDR1 is KGHSH and CDR2 is LQKENI. V lost 6 bases and J lost 4, with 17 bases in between. There are 15 residues in the CDR3. The CDR3 DNA reads as TGTGCCAGCTCGCGTGCGACGGGGCCGGCAGATACGCAGTATTTT. Translation gives CASSRATGPADTQYF.